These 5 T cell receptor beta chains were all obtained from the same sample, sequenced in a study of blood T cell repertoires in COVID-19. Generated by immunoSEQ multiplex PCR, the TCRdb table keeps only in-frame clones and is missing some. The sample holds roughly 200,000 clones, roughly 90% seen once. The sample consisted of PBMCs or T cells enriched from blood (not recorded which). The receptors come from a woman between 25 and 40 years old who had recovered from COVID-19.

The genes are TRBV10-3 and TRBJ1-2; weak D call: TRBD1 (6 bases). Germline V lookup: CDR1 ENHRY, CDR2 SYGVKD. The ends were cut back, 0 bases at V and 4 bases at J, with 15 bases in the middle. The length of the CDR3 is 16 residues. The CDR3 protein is CAISESTAGVGYGYTF. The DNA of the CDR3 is TGTGCCATCAGTGAGTCAACCGCAGGGGTCGGCTATGGCTACACCTTC.

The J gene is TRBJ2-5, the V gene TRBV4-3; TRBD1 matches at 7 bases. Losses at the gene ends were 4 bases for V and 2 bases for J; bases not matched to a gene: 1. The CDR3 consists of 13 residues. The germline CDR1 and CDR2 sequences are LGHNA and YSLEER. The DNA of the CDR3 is TGCGCCAGCAGCCTCAGGGGGCAAGAGACCCAGTACTTC. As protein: CASSLRGQETQYF.

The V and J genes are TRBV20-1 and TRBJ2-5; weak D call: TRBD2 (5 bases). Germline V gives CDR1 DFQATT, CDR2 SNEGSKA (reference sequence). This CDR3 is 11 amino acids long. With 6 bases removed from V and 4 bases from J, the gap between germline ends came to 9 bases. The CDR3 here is CSAGVRETQYF. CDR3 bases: TGCAGTGCCGGGGTCCGAGAGACCCAGTACTTC.

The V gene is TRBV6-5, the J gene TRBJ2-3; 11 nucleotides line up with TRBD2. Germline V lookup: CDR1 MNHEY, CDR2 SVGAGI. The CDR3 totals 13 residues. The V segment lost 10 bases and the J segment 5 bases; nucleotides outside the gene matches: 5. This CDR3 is CATRLAGRDTQYF. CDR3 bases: TGTGCCACCAGACTAGCGGGGAGAGATACGCAGTATTTT.

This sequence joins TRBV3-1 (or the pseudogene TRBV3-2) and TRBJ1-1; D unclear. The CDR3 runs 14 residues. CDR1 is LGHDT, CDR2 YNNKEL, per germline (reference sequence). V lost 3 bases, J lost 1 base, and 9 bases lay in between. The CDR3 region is CASSHEGRNTEAFF. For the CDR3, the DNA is TGTGCCAGCAGCCATGAGGGTCGGAACACTGAAGCTTTCTTT.